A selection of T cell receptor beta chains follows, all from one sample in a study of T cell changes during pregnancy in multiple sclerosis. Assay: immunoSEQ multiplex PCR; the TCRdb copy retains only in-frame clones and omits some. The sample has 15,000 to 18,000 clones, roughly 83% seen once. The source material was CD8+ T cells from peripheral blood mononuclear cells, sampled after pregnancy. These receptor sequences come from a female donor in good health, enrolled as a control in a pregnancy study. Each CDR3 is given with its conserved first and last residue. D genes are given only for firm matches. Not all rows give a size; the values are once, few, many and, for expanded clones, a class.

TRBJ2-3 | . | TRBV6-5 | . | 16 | TGTGCCAGCAGTTCGGGGGTCTCTAGTAACACAGATACGCAGTATTTT | CASSSGVSSNTDTQYF
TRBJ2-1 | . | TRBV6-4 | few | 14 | TGTGCCAGCAGTGAGGACAGCTCCTACAATGAGCAGTTCTTC | CASSEDSSYNEQFF
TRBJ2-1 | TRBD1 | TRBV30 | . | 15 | TGTGCCTGGAGTGGAGACAGGGGGCCGGGGAATGAGCAGTTCTTC | CAWSGDRGPGNEQFF
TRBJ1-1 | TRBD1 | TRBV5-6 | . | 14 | TGTACCAGCAGCTTGGGACAGGGCCGGACTGAAGCTTTCTTT | CTSSLGQGRTEAFF
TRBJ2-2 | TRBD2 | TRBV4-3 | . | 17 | TGCGCCAGCAGCCCGGGGACTAGCGGAGCCGGGGTCGGGGAGCTGTTTTTT | CASSPGTSGAGVGELFF
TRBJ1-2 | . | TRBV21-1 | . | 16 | TGTGCCAGCAGCACGGGGGGACATCCGAAAGAGGACGGCTACACCTTC | CASSTGGHPKEDGYTF
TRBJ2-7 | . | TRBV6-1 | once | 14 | TGTGCCAGCGGTCGCTCAGGTGGGAGTCGCGAGCAGTACTTC | CASGRSGGSREQYF
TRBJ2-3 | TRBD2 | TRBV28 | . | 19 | TGTGCCAGCAGTTCCCCAGGACTAGCGGGGGGAAGACTCACAGATACGCAGTATTTT | CASSSPGLAGGRLTDTQYF
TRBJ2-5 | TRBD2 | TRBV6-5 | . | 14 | TGTGCCAGCAGTACCGGACTAGAGGGGGAGACCCAGTACTTC | CASSTGLEGETQYF
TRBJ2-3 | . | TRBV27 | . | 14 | TGTGCCAGCAACCCGGGGGTAGTCTACGATACGCAGTATTTT | CASNPGVVYDTQYF
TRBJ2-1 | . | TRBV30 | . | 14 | TGTGCCTGGAGTTCCTCCTCGGGGTACAATGAGCAGTTCTTC | CAWSSSSGYNEQFF
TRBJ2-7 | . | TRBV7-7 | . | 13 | TGTGCTAGCAGCTTAGCAAGCGGGTGGGAGCAGTACTTC | CASSLASGWEQYF
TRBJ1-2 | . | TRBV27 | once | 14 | TGTGCCAGCAGTTCCCCCGGGAGGGATAGTGGCTACACCTTC | CASSSPGRDSGYTF
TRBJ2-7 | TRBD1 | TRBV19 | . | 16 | TGTGCCAGTAGTACAGTCGTGAGACAGGGGGCCTACGAGCAGTACTTC | CASSTVVRQGAYEQYF
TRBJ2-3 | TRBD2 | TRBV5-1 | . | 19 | TGCGCCAGCAGCCCCCAAAAAACCGAGCGGGGGGGAGGCACAGATACGCAGTATTTT | CASSPQKTERGGGTDTQYF
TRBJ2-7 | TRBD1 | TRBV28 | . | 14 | TGTGCCAGCAGCTCCGGGACAGGGGAGTACGAGCAGTACTTC | CASSSGTGEYEQYF
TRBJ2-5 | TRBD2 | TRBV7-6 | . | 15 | TGTGCCAGCAGCCTTAGCGGGAGCTCCCAAGAGACCCAGTACTTC | CASSLSGSSQETQYF
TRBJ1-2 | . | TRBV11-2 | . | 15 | TGTGCCAGCAGCTTAAGGGAAATGGCGGGCTATGGCTACACCTTC | CASSLREMAGYGYTF
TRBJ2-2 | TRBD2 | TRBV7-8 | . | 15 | TGTGCCAGCAGCTTAGGGCGGGAGGGATCCGGGGAGCTGTTTTTT | CASSLGREGSGELFF
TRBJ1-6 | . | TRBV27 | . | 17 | TGTGCCAGCATTCAGAATGGAGGGGCATCCTATAATTCACCCCTCCACTTT | CASIQNGGASYNSPLHF
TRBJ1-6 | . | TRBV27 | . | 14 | TGTGCCACCTCGGGGGGCTCTTATAATTCACCCCTCCACTTT | CATSGGSYNSPLHF
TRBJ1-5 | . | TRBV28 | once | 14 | TGTGCCAGCAGTTTATTGCGAAGCAATCAGCCCCAGCATTTT | CASSLLRSNQPQHF